Listed below are T cell receptor beta chains from one sample, sequenced in a study of OX40 agonist ivuxolimab in advanced cancers. Repertoires were generated with immunoSEQ multiplex PCR, while TCRdb's copy carries only in-frame clones and drops some. The sample has over 60,000 clones, roughly nine tenths seen once; the top ten hold 0.85% to 1%. The sample consisted of CD4+ or CD8+ T cells sorted from blood, taken in a trial of the OX40 agonist ivuxolimab. These receptor sequences come from an adult with an advanced solid tumor such as melanoma, head and neck, liver or kidney cancer. CDR3s include the opening cysteine and the closing phenylalanine or tryptophan. The D gene is left open where the match is weak. The size field is filled for only some rows; it gives once, few, many or a size class.

j_gene: TRBJ2-5; d_gene: -; abundance: -; v_gene: TRBV19; CDR3nt: TGTGCCAGTAGTGAACAGACGGGGCTAGGTGAGACCCAGTACTTC; CDR3aa: CASSEQTGLGETQYF
j_gene: TRBJ1-3; d_gene: -; abundance: -; v_gene: TRBV27; CDR3nt: TGTGCCAGCAGTCCATACTTGGGGTTATCTGGAAACACCATATATTTT; CDR3aa: CASSPYLGLSGNTIYF
j_gene: TRBJ2-5; d_gene: -; abundance: -; v_gene: TRBV27; CDR3nt: TGTGCCAGCAGTTTACGGTATCAGGGGAGGGAGACCCAGTACTTC; CDR3aa: CASSLRYQGRETQYF
j_gene: TRBJ2-5; d_gene: TRBD2; abundance: -; v_gene: TRBV6-1; CDR3nt: TGTGCCAGCACTCCAGCGGGGGAAGAGACCCAGTACTTC; CDR3aa: CASTPAGEETQYF
j_gene: TRBJ2-3; d_gene: TRBD2; abundance: few; v_gene: TRBV11-2; CDR3nt: TGTGCCAGCAGCTCTAGGGCGGGACTAGCGGACACAGATACGCAGTATTTT; CDR3aa: CASSSRAGLADTDTQYF
j_gene: TRBJ1-1; d_gene: -; abundance: -; v_gene: TRBV5-1; CDR3nt: TGCGCCAGCAGCACTGGAGCCGGGACCCCTTGGGGAGCTTTCTTT; CDR3aa: CASSTGAGTPWGAFF
j_gene: TRBJ2-1; d_gene: TRBD2; abundance: -; v_gene: TRBV2; CDR3nt: TGTGCCAGCAGTCCACTGGGACTAGCGATCTACAATGAGCAGTTCTTC; CDR3aa: CASSPLGLAIYNEQFF
j_gene: TRBJ2-5; d_gene: TRBD1; abundance: few; v_gene: TRBV7-2; CDR3nt: TGTGCCAGCAGCTTAGTTGGACAGGGGGCTTTACAAGAGACCCAGTACTTC; CDR3aa: CASSLVGQGALQETQYF
j_gene: TRBJ1-2; d_gene: -; abundance: -; v_gene: TRBV5-6; CDR3nt: TGTGCCAGCAGCCCTCTCGCAGGGCACAAGGAGGGCTACACCTTC; CDR3aa: CASSPLAGHKEGYTF
j_gene: TRBJ1-3; d_gene: -; abundance: once; v_gene: TRBV28; CDR3nt: TGTGCCAGCAGTTTCCGAAGCTCTGGAAACACCATATATTTT; CDR3aa: CASSFRSSGNTIYF